This T cell receptor (beta chain) was captured in a study of beta chain features in type 1 diabetes. The study's findings and limits: Patients and controls would be equally affected if PCR favored shorter templates. Moderately but significantly shorter TCRB CDR3s were found in Type 1 diabetes patients in all four CD4+ subsets. A cDNA-based sequencing approach could over-represent cells with high TCR expression.

The CDR3 length is 13 residues. The V segment lost 7 bases and the J segment 5 bases; nucleotides outside the gene matches: 6. Germline V gives CDR1 SQVTM, CDR2 ANQGSEA. Reverse transcription of all isolated RNA meant that expressed TCRB transcripts were sequenced. Clones were read by immunoSEQ multiplex PCR, and TCRdb kept only the in-frame ones, dropping some. The profile shows around 650,000 clones, roughly 12% of them singletons. The sample holds a few counts of this clone. Its matching antigen is unknown. Via the markers CD45RO/CCR7/CD25/CD127/CD95/CD27, stem cell-like memory, regulatory, central memory and naive CD4+ cells were sorted.

The rearrangement uses TRBV29-1 and TRBJ2-5, with 11 bases aligning to TRBD1. The TCR was taken from a man between 25 and 39 years old with type 1 diabetes. The source material was naive CD4+ T cells from blood. The CDR3 sequence is CSGGQGAGETQYF. The CDR3 DNA is TGCAGCGGTGGACAGGGGGCTGGTGAGACCCAGTACTTC.